This entry is about one T cell receptor (beta chain). The target antigen is unknown. CD8 cells classed as naive were CD45RO-negative and positively selected for CCR7, excluding terminally differentiated effector memory CD45RA+ cells. Sorted subsets were amplified in replicate PCRs using 200 ng DNA, 32,000 or so T cell genomes. Here immunoSEQ multiplex PCR was the method, and the copy in TCRdb shows in-frame clones only, minus some. This sample has roughly 1,800,000 clones, with about 95% found just once. These data are taken from a study of shared clonotypes between healthy human individuals. Across the whole study: CD4 naive and CD4 memory each took three plates per donor, while CD8 naive took two and CD8 memory one.

Study findings and constraints: Despite large depth, rarefaction showed incomplete sorted-subset sequencing.

This CDR3 region has 15 residues. Per the germline V gene, CDR1 is SGHRS and CDR2 is YFSETQ. The V end was cut by 4 bases, the J end by 0 bases, with 11 bases between. Sequences were obtained from naive CD8+ T cells sorted from blood. The source is a man between 18 and 35 years old in good health. V usage is TRBV5-1 and J usage is TRBJ1-5; no reliable D call. CDR3 sequence reads: CASSPTPLSNQPQHF. The CDR3 DNA reads as TGCGCCAGCAGCCCAACACCTCTTAGCAATCAGCCCCAGCATTTT.